This T cell receptor beta chain was profiled in a study of graft-versus-host responses after intestinal transplantation. V was pared by 3 bases and J by 1 base, with 1 base between. The CDR3 has 11 amino acids. CDR1 and CDR2 from the germline V gene are SGHTA and FQGNSA. With respect to this clone: Its specificity is not known. Other DNA sequences within the sample encode an identical CDR3.

Generated by immunoSEQ multiplex PCR, the TCRdb table keeps only in-frame clones and is missing some. The sample comprises some 150,000 clones, about 90% of which are singletons, and 0.19% rests with the top ten. This sequence originates from a human donor who received an intestinal transplant. Material: unstimulated CD4+ T cells sorted from spleen or lymph node cells, obtained before intestinal transplant. V and J are TRBV7-2 and TRBJ2-7, with D hard to call. The CDR3, as DNA: TGTGCCAGCAGCTTTTCCTACGAGCAGTACTTC. Encoded protein: CASSFSYEQYF.